The entry below gives a single T cell receptor (beta chain) sequence along with its context. This CDR3 contains 16 residues. Germline V lookup: CDR1 MDHEN, CDR2 SYDVKM. V was clipped by 3 bases and J by 1 base, with 14 bases between them. The sample belongs to a study of blood T cell repertoires in COVID-19. Repertoires were generated with immunoSEQ multiplex PCR, while TCRdb's copy carries only in-frame clones and drops some. Among some 59,000 clones, roughly 79% were seen once, and the ten largest hold around 5.3%. The clonotype originates from a woman aged 55-69 years with acute or convalescent COVID-19. V gene TRBV28 combines with J gene TRBJ2-3; D is possibly TRBD2 (5 bases). The sample was peripheral blood. The chain's CDR3 is CASSFGTGLGTDTQYF. DNA for the CDR3: TGTGCCAGCAGTTTTGGAACTGGACTCGGCACAGATACGCAGTATTTT.